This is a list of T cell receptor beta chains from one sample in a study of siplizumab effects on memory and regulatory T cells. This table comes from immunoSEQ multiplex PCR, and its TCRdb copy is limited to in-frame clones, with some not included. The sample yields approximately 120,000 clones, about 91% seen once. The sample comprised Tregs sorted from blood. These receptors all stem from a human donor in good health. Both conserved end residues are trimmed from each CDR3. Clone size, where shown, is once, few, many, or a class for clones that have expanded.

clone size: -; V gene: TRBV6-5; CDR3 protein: ASSWGQQWGYT
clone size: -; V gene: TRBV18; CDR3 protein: ASSPNGEGYT
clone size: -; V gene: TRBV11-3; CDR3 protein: ASSFSREQY
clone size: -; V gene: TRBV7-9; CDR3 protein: ASSLVSGFYGYT
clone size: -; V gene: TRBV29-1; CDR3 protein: SVPVPYGYT
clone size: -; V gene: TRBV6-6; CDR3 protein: ASKQGGNYEQY
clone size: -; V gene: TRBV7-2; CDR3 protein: ASTYTLAVSYNEQF
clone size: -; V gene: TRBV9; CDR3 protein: ASSVSHLTDTQY
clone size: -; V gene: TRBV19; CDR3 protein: ASSMTSGIGEQF
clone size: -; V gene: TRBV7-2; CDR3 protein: ASSASGGAGTQY
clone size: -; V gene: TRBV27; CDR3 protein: ASSFQGLAGYT
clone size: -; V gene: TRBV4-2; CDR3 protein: ASSQVGGRGAYEQY
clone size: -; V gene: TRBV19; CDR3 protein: ASRPLAGGNTGELF
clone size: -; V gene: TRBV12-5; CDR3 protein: ASGLVHGTGTISEQF
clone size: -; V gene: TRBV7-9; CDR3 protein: ASSFFGFSYT
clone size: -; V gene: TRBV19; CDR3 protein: ASSIAGLRGETQY
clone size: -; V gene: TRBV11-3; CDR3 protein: ASSLERGEQY
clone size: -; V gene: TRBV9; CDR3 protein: ASSVGATSTDTQY
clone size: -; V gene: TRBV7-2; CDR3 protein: ASSLVSYNEQF
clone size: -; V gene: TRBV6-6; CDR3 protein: ASSYFGGAGETQY
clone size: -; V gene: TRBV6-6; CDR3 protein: ASSYSYSPSYEQY
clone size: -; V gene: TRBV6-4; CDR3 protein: ASSPGPWETQY
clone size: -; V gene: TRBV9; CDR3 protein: ASSLDTSGRARTDTQY
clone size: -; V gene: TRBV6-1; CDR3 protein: ASRGTGETQY
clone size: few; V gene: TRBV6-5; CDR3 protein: ASSPQQYSPLH
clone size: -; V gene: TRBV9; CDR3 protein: ASSVGTSGMTRSDTQY
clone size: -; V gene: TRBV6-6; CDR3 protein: ASSYSGPLSYNEQF
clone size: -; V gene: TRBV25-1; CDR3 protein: ASSEYGAQY
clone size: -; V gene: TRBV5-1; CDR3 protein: ASSQTGPAVGNTIY
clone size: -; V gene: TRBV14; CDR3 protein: ASSKRPNTEAF
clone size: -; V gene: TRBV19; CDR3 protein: AAGLAGQETQY
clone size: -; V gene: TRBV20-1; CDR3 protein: TTRRGDTQY
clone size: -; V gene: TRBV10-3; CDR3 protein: AINKIQGADTGELF
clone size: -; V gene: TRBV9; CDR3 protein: ASSGGPYNSPLH
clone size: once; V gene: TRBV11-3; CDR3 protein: ASSLGSETQY
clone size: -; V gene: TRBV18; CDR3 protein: ASSPAGDTQY
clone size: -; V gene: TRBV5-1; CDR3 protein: ASQRGETMNTEAF
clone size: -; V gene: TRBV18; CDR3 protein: ASSPRGGAEGYT
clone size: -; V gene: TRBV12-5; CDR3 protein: ASGPGLGTDTQY
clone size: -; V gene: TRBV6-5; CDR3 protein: ASSYTAGSRATQY
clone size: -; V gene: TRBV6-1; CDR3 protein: ASHLLQGTFYGYT
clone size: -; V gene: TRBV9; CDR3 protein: ASSADFNTEAF
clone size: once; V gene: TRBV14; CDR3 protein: ASSQAAGGGTDTQY
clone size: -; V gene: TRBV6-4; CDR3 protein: ASSAGVGASGTCEQY
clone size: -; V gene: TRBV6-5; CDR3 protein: ASSYGSWGGYT
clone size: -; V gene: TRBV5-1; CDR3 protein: ASSADSLGQPQH